This is a list of T cell receptor beta chains from one sample in a study of shared clonotypes between healthy human individuals. TCRdb keeps only in-frame clones here, not all; method: immunoSEQ multiplex PCR. Here the sample spans about 2.4 million clones, 80% to 95% being singletons. Specimen: naive CD4+ T cells from PBMCs. Every receptor here comes from a man aged 18 to 29 in good health. Some clones in this sample may be carry-over from other donors' samples. Both conserved end residues are part of each CDR3. The D gene is left open where the match is weak. Size tells how often a clone was seen (once, few, many) or the class of an expanded clone, and some rows leave it out.

>TRBV5-6|TRBJ2-5|.|.
TGTGCCAGCAGCTCCCTCGGCCGGGGAGAGACCCAGTACTTC
CASSSLGRGETQYF
>TRBV5-1|TRBJ2-4|.|.
TGCGCCAGCAGATTGGAGGAGGGACTAGCCAAAAACATTCAGTACTTC
CASRLEEGLAKNIQYF
>TRBV6-5|TRBJ1-1|.|.
TGTGCCAGCAGTTACTCGCGAGGGTTTGAAGCTTTCTTT
CASSYSRGFEAFF
>TRBV6-6|TRBJ2-1|TRBD2|.
TGTGCCAGCAGTTACCGGACTAGCACGGATGAGCAGTTCTTC
CASSYRTSTDEQFF
>TRBV28|TRBJ2-7|.|once
TGTGCCACGTTTTTCCTCCCCTACGAGCAGTACTTC
CATFFLPYEQYF
>TRBV5-4|TRBJ1-1|.|.
TGTGCCAGCAGCCCCGGTGGAATGAACACTGAAGCTTTCTTT
CASSPGGMNTEAFF
>TRBV6-1|TRBJ2-1|.|.
TGTGCCAGCAGTGCCGGAGGACTAGGGGGGAATGAGCAGTTCTTC
CASSAGGLGGNEQFF
>TRBV9|TRBJ2-1|.|.
TGTGCCAGCAGCGCTGTCACCGGGACTTACAATGAGCAGTTCTTC
CASSAVTGTYNEQFF
>TRBV6-5|TRBJ2-7|.|.
TGTGCCAGCAGTTCTCCGATAACCTACGAGCAGTACTTC
CASSSPITYEQYF
>TRBV5-1|TRBJ1-2|.|.
TGCGCCAGCAGCTTTGGCAGCGGAGCGGGCTACACCTTC
CASSFGSGAGYTF
>TRBV6-6|TRBJ2-1|.|.
TGTGCCAGCAGTTACCCCCAACTCACTAGGAATGAGCAGTTCTTC
CASSYPQLTRNEQFF
>TRBV19|TRBJ2-7|TRBD1|.
TGTGCCAGTAGTACAGACAGGGGGCCCGGCAGCTCCTACGAGCAGTACTTC
CASSTDRGPGSSYEQYF
>TRBV2|TRBJ2-7|TRBD1|once
TGTGCCAGCAGCCAGGACAGGGAAATCTACGAGCAGTACTTC
CASSQDREIYEQYF
>TRBV28|TRBJ2-7|TRBD2|.
TGTGCCAGCAGCACGGGACTAGCGGCCTACGAGCAGTACTTC
CASSTGLAAYEQYF
>TRBV7-3|TRBJ2-7|.|.
TGTGCCAGCAGCCTCGGAGCACCAAACTACGAGCAGTACTTC
CASSLGAPNYEQYF
>TRBV28|TRBJ1-5|TRBD1|.
TGTGCCAGCAACGCGGACAGGATCAATCAGCCCCAGCATTTT
CASNADRINQPQHF
>TRBV28|TRBJ1-5|TRBD1|.
TGTGCCAGCAGTCAACCCCAGGACAGGGTCAATCAGCCCCAGCATTTT
CASSQPQDRVNQPQHF
>TRBV5-1|TRBJ1-3|TRBD1|.
TGCGCCAGCAGCTTGATGGGACAGGCCCCTGGAAACACCATATATTTT
CASSLMGQAPGNTIYF
>TRBV9|TRBJ2-2|TRBD2|.
TGTGCCAGCAGCGTAACCAGCGGGAGTGCGAACACCGGGGAGCTGTTTTTT
CASSVTSGSANTGELFF
>TRBV5-1|TRBJ2-2|.|.
TGCGCCAGCAGCTTGGTAACACTAAACACCGGGGAGCTGTTTTTT
CASSLVTLNTGELFF
>TRBV20-1|TRBJ2-4|.|.
TGCAGTGCTAGACAGGGCCCGATGTGGTACTTC
CSARQGPMWYF
>TRBV6-1|TRBJ1-5|TRBD1|.
TGTGCCAGCACTACACCGTTTACAGGGGATCAGCCCCAGCATTTT
CASTTPFTGDQPQHF
>TRBV28|TRBJ2-6|.|.
TGTGCCAGCAGCCTAGTAGCCAACGTCCTGACTTTC
CASSLVANVLTF
>TRBV5-1|TRBJ1-3|.|once
TGCGCCAGCAGCCCAGTAGGACGAGGAAACACCATATATTTT
CASSPVGRGNTIYF
>TRBV5-1|TRBJ2-1|.|.
TGCGCCAGCAGCATGACTAGTTTAAACGAGCAGTTCTTC
CASSMTSLNEQFF
>TRBV7-2|TRBJ2-1|TRBD2|.
TGTGCCAGCAGCCCACCGGGACTAGCGGGAGGATCCAATGAGCAGTTCTTC
CASSPPGLAGGSNEQFF
>TRBV7-2|TRBJ1-5|TRBD1|.
TGTGCCAGCAGCTTAGCAGGAGAGGGGGCTCGGCAGCCCCAGCATTTT
CASSLAGEGARQPQHF
>TRBV12-5|TRBJ2-1|TRBD1|.
TGTGCTAGTGGTTTGGACGGGACAGTGTCGTTCTTC
CASGLDGTVSFF
>TRBV7-2|TRBJ1-5|.|.
TGTGCCAGCAGCTTAGTAGGCCGGAACAATCAGCCCCAGCATTTT
CASSLVGRNNQPQHF
>TRBV10-3|TRBJ1-3|.|once
TGTGCCATCAGTAAATTCAGGGAGGCTGGAAACACCATATATTTT
CAISKFREAGNTIYF
>TRBV14|TRBJ2-7|TRBD1|.
TGTGCCAGCAGCCAAGAATGGCCACCCCCCGGGACAGGGACCTACGAGCAGTACTTC
CASSQEWPPPGTGTYEQYF
>TRBV6-4|TRBJ2-3|.|.
TGTGCCAGCAGTGACCAGGCGATTCAGGCGACAGATACGCAGTATTTT
CASSDQAIQATDTQYF
>TRBV7-2|TRBJ2-7|.|.
TGTGCCAGCAGCTTCGGAAACTACGAGCAGTACTTC
CASSFGNYEQYF
>TRBV5-1|TRBJ2-5|.|once
TGCGCCAGCAGCCGCTCCCAAGAGACCCAGTACTTC
CASSRSQETQYF
>TRBV18|TRBJ1-2|.|once
TGTGCCAGCTCACCAGGGACGGTCAACTATGGCTACACCTTC
CASSPGTVNYGYTF
>TRBV5-5|TRBJ1-2|.|.
TGTGCCAGCAGCTTCCAGCTTAAGTCAGATGGCTACACCTTC
CASSFQLKSDGYTF
>TRBV14|TRBJ2-7|.|.
TGTGCCAGCAGCCCTCTAGGGCGATCCTACGAGCAGTACTTC
CASSPLGRSYEQYF
>TRBV28|TRBJ1-2|.|once
TGTGCCAGCAGTTTACTAGAGGACTATGGCTACACCTTC
CASSLLEDYGYTF
>TRBV4-1|TRBJ2-3|.|.
TGCGCCAGCAGCCCTCTCACAGGGCCCGACGATTTCACAGATACGCAGTATTTT
CASSPLTGPDDFTDTQYF
>TRBV5-1|TRBJ2-3|.|.
TGCGCCAGCAGCTCGGGTCGCCCGGATACGCAGTATTTT
CASSSGRPDTQYF
>TRBV6-1|TRBJ1-2|.|few
TGTGCCAGCAGTGAATCATTGGGTTCCTATGGCTACACCTTC
CASSESLGSYGYTF